This TCR beta chain was sequenced for a study of blood T cell repertoires in COVID-19. Across the whole study: T cells, B-cell-depleted T cells, or PBMCs provided the cDNA or gDNA that served as material.

Trimming stripped 2 bases from V and 1 base from J, with 7 bases between. The CDR3 runs 14 residues. In germline, CDR1 is SGHNT, CDR2 YENEEA. In the authors' workflow: Amplification of reference gene primers was used by the study to estimate nucleated cell counts. Measured with immunoSEQ multiplex PCR; TCRdb has only the in-frame clones, and not every one. That table gives V, J and clone size, and the DNA gave D and trimming. The data show about 120,000 clones, about four fifths seen once. Only a few counts were recorded for this clone. Sequencing input: peripheral blood. This TCR was recovered from a young man with COVID-19, enrolled during active disease. This sequence joins TRBV11-3 and TRBJ2-3; no clear D gene. The CDR3 DNA sequence: TGTGCCAGCAGCTTAACAGCAGGCACAGATACGCAGTATTTT. Encoded protein: CASSLTAGTDTQYF.